The 4 T cell receptor beta chains listed next were all sequenced from one sample in a study of T cells in localized non-small cell lung cancer. Here immunoSEQ multiplex PCR was the method, and the copy in TCRdb shows in-frame clones only, minus some. This sample has tens of thousands of clones; around 89% occur once, and the top ten carry 20% to 25%. The source was peripheral blood, collected before any cancer treatment. The receptors shown here come from a woman aged 40 to 75 with stage I squamous cell lung carcinoma.

The rearrangement uses TRBV29-1 and TRBJ2-3; perhaps TRBD2 as D (6 bases). The V end was cut by 4 bases, the J end by 4 bases, with 15 bases between. Per the germline V gene, CDR1 is SQVTM and CDR2 is ANQGSEA. This CDR3 has 14 amino acids. CDR3: CSVVRLARPDTQYF. For the CDR3, the DNA is TGCAGCGTTGTGAGGCTAGCGAGACCAGATACGCAGTATTTT.

The chain links TRBV2 to TRBJ1-1; D gene uncertain. The CDR3 extends over 15 amino acids. Trimming cost V 0 bases and J 0 bases, with 8 bases left between them. Germline V gene sequence: CDR1 SNHLY, CDR2 FYNNEI. CDR3 residues: CASSEAGYLNTEAFF. The CDR3, as DNA: TGTGCCAGCAGTGAAGCGGGATATTTGAACACTGAAGCTTTCTTT.

CDR3: CASSLRTTQETQYF. The CDR3, as DNA: TGTGCCAGCTCACTTCGGACTACCCAAGAGACCCAGTACTTC. The chain combines TRBV18 with TRBJ2-5; TRBD2 might be the D (6 bases). Deletions cut 4 bases from V and 1 base from J, with 10 bases between. The CDR3 contains 14 residues. Germline V gives CDR1 KGHSH, CDR2 LQKENI.

The rearrangement links TRBV10-3 to TRBJ1-1; 8 bases are a match to TRBD1. This CDR3 spans 13 amino acids. The germline CDR1 and CDR2 sequences are ENHRY and SYGVKD. V gave up 10 bases and J gave up 3 bases; unmatched junction bases: 7. CDR3 in DNA: TGTGCCACAACGACAGGGGAAGACACTGAAGCTTTCTTT. Translating gives CATTTGEDTEAFF.